This TCR beta chain was obtained from a study of PD-L1 blockade in urothelial cancer. Study details: Male sex and bladder-origin urothelial cancer characterized about 90% of the 29 patients.

General observations from the study: Patients who had durable benefit saw their tumor-associated blood clones expand more at 3 weeks.

V shed 1 base and J shed 0 bases, with 11 bases lying between them. Germline CDR1 SGDLS, CDR2 YYNGEE. This CDR3 region has 16 residues. As regards this clone: Antigen specificity is unknown.

TCRdb's table, derived via immunoSEQ multiplex PCR, lists solely in-frame clones and lacks some. The sample lists about 74,000 clones, approximately 81% occurring once. The TCR comes from a man in his 70s with urothelial cancer. The V and J genes are TRBV9 and TRBJ1-3, with D hard to call. The sequences come from PBMCs, collected around atezolizumab (anti-PD-L1) treatment. The CDR3 protein is CASSVSGSDSGNTIYF. CDR3 nucleotides: TGTGCCAGCAGCGTATCGGGATCAGACTCTGGAAACACCATATATTTT. Looking up the rest from reference TRBV9 and TRBJ1-3 gives the full variable domain: DSGVTQTPKHLITATGQRVTLRCSPRSGDLSVYWYQQSLDQGLQFLIQYYNGEERAKGNILERFSAQQFPDLHSELNLSSLELGDSALYFCASSVSGSDSGNTIYFGEGSWLTVV.